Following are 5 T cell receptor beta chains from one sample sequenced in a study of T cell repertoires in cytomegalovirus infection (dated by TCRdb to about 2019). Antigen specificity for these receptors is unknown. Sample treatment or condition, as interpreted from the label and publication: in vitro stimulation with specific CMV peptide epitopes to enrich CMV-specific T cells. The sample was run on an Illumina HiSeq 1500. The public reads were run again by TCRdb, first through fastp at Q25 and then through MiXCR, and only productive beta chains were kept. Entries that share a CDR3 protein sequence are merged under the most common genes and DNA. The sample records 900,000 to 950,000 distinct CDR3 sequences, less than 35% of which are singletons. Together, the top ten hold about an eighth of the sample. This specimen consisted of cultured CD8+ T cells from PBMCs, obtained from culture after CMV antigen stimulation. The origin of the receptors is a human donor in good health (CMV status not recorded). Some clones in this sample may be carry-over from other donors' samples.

CDR3 sequence: CASSLMGYPSSGANVLTF. The DNA for the CDR3 is TGTGCCAGCAGTTTAATGGGTTACCCATCCTCTGGGGCCAACGTCCTGACTTTC. V and J are TRBV12-3 or TRBV12-4 and TRBJ2-6, with D unclear. This CDR3 is 18 amino acids long. Trimming removed 2 bases from V and 0 bases from J, with 14 bases in between.

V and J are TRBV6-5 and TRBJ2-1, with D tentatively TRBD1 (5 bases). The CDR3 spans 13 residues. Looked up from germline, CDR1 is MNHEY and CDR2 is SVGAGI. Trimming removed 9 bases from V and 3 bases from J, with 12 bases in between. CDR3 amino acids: CASKTQGYNEQFF. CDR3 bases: TGTGCCAGTAAAACCCAGGGCTACAATGAGCAGTTCTTC.

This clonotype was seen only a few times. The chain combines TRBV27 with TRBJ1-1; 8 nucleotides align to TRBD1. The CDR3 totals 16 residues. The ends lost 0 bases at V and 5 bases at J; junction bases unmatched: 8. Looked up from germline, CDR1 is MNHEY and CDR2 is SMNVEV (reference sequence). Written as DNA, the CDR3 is TGTGCCAGCAGTTTATCGGCAGGGGGCGTCGGGACTGAAGCTTTCTTT. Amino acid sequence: CASSLSAGGVGTEAFF.

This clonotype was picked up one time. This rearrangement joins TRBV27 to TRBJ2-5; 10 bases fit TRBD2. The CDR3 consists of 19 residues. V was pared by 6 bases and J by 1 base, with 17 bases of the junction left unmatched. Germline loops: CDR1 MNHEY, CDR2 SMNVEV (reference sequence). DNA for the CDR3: TGTGCCAGCAGCCGAGGGGCTAGCGGGGGCCCTACTATCCAAGAGACCCAGTACTTC. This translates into CASSRGASGGPTIQETQYF.

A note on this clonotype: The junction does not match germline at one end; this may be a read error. CDR3 nucleotides: TGTGCCAGCAGGTTATTGGGGGGCTTTGTTGAAGCTTTCTTT. It translates to CASRLLGGFVEAFF. The chain has TRBV27 and TRBJ1-1, with a tentative D call TRBD1 (6 bases). Germline loops: CDR1 MNHEY, CDR2 SMNVEV (reference sequence). The CDR3 spans 14 residues.